Presented here are 21 T cell receptor beta chains from one specimen sequenced in a study of T cells in tuberculosis. Sequencing used immunoSEQ multiplex PCR; TCRdb keeps in-frame clones, though not all of them. There are tens of thousands of clones in the sample; nearly 90% occur only once, and approximately 5.9% lies in the top ten. Time point specified: new active TB diagnosis, blood taken before or within 7 days of starting treatment. This sample comprised PBMCs, obtained at tuberculosis diagnosis. These TCRs come from an adult with tuberculosis.

V gene TRBV4-3 combines with J gene TRBJ1-1; TRBD1 might be the D (5 bases). CDR3 size: 14 residues. V shed 1 base and J shed 4 bases, with 10 bases lying between them. The germline CDR1 and CDR2 sequences are LGHNA and YSLEER. CDR3 residues: CASSQAGRSTEAFF. The CDR3 region has the DNA TGCGCCAGCAGCCAAGCAGGGAGGAGCACTGAAGCTTTCTTT.

This chain joins TRBV6-1 and TRBJ1-1; possible D gene TRBD1, 6 bases. The CDR3 is 14 residues long. Germline V CDR1 and CDR2: MNHNS, SASEGT. The germline V and J ends were trimmed by 3 bases and 8 bases, with 16 bases remaining between them. The CDR3 reads CASSDQGRVLEAFF. CDR3 in DNA: TGTGCCAGCAGTGATCAGGGGAGAGTGTTAGAAGCTTTCTTT.

V and J are TRBV5-1 and TRBJ2-7; the match to TRBD1 covers 9 bases. V dropped 0 bases and J dropped 7; count of bases not matched to a gene: 8. From germline, CDR1 is SGHRS and CDR2 YFSETQ. This CDR3 has 15 amino acids. The CDR3, as DNA: TGCGCCAGCAGCTTGGGAGGACAGGGGATAAGGGAGCAGTACTTC. Amino acids: CASSLGGQGIREQYF.

The chain couples TRBV30 to TRBJ1-4; D unresolved. The V end was cut by 2 bases, the J end by 8 bases, with 9 bases between. Per the germline V gene, CDR1 is GTSNPN and CDR2 is SVGIG (reference sequence). This CDR3 contains 12 residues. CDR3 nucleotide sequence: TGTGCCTGGAGTACCCCAGTGGAAAAACTGTTTTTT. Encoded protein: CAWSTPVEKLFF.

The chain combines TRBV19 with TRBJ2-1; D is uncertain. The CDR3 has 13 residues. In germline, CDR1 is LNHDA, CDR2 SQIVND (reference sequence). V was pared by 6 bases and J by 5 bases, with 11 bases between. The CDR3 loop reads CASSPTGDNEQFF. CDR3 in DNA: TGTGCCAGTAGCCCGACTGGAGACAATGAGCAGTTCTTC.

The V and J genes are TRBV27 and TRBJ1-5; D is unclear. The CDR3 runs to 14 residues. The V gene lost 3 bases and the J gene lost 0 bases, with 6 bases spanning the gap. Looked up from germline, CDR1 is MNHEY and CDR2 is SMNVEV (reference sequence). CDR3 in DNA: TGTGCCAGCAGTTTTGGGCGTAGCAATCAGCCCCAGCATTTT. This translates into CASSFGRSNQPQHF.

The chain uses TRBV4-3 and TRBJ2-2; D might be TRBD1 (6 bases). V gave up 4 bases and J gave up 4 bases, with 13 bases separating them. Germline CDR1 reads LGHNA; CDR2 reads YSLEER. The CDR3 covers 15 residues. The CDR3 nucleotides read TGCGCCAGCAGCCGGACGACAGGATCCACCGGGGAGCTGTTTTTT. Encoded protein: CASSRTTGSTGELFF.

The chain uses TRBV11-2 and TRBJ2-1; tentative D call: TRBD2 (5 bases). Trimming took 1 base from V and 0 from J, leaving 10 bases between them. The CDR3 loop spans 16 amino acids. Germline loops: CDR1 SGHAT, CDR2 FQNNGV. Here the CDR3 DNA reads TGTGCCAGCAGCTTAGGTAGCGTGAGCTCCTACAATGAGCAGTTCTTC. As protein: CASSLGSVSSYNEQFF.

V is TRBV27 and J is TRBJ1-1; D is unresolved. CDR3 length: 12 amino acids. V was clipped by 8 bases and J by 0 bases, with 7 bases between them. CDR1 is MNHEY, CDR2 SMNVEV, per germline (reference sequence). For the CDR3, the DNA is TGTGCCAGCTCTAGGCTGAACACTGAAGCTTTCTTT. Encoded protein: CASSRLNTEAFF.

The chain couples TRBV4-3 to TRBJ2-7; D uncertain. The CDR3 length is 15 residues. V lost 3 bases and J 2 bases, leaving 14 bases between the germline ends. Germline loops: CDR1 LGHNA, CDR2 YSLEER. CDR3 residues: CASSHAAGQTYEQYF. The CDR3 nucleotides read TGCGCCAGCAGCCACGCCGCAGGCCAAACCTACGAGCAGTACTTC.

The chain has TRBV18 and TRBJ2-3, with TRBD2 matching over 8 bases. Germline V lookup: CDR1 KGHSH, CDR2 LQKENI. V shed 0 bases, J shed 2 bases, and the junction held 4 bases outside the gene matches. The CDR3 spans 16 residues. The CDR3 DNA reads TGTGCCAGCTCACCACCGGAGCGGGGGCTCACAGATACGCAGTATTTT. Translation gives CASSPPERGLTDTQYF.

The J gene is TRBJ1-2, the V gene TRBV19; 9 nucleotides align to TRBD1. Germline V gene lookup returns CDR1 LNHDA and CDR2 SQIVND (reference sequence). CDR3 length: 16 residues. The J segment lost 7 bases and the V segment lost 6 bases, leaving 15 bases of the junction unmatched. The CDR3 is CASSAPGQGVSGGYTF. The CDR3 DNA sequence: TGTGCCAGTAGCGCACCGGGACAGGGTGTGAGCGGTGGCTACACCTTC.

The chain couples TRBV19 to TRBJ1-1; D is ambiguous. V was pared by 3 bases and J by 1 base, with 9 bases between. CDR3 length: 14 residues. Germline assignment: CDR1 LNHDA and CDR2 SQIVND (reference sequence). The chain's CDR3 is CASSMRSENTEAFF. The DNA for the CDR3 is TGTGCCAGTAGTATGAGGTCTGAGAACACTGAAGCTTTCTTT.

The chain uses TRBV28 and TRBJ2-2; 7 bases match TRBD2. CDR1 MDHEN and CDR2 SYDVKM come from the germline V gene. The CDR3 has 16 residues. V dropped 5 bases and J dropped 5; count of bases not matched to a gene: 11. The CDR3 spells CASSGPGGGVTGELFF. CDR3 nucleotides: TGTGCCAGCAGTGGACCGGGGGGTGGGGTAACCGGGGAGCTGTTTTTT.

V is TRBV29-1 and J is TRBJ2-1; 12 bases agree with TRBD2. The CDR3 consists of 16 residues. CDR1 is SQVTM and CDR2 is ANQGSEA in the germline V gene. V lost 3 bases, J lost 3 bases, and 6 bases stayed unmatched. Here the CDR3 reads CSVDSATSGGYNEQFF. CDR3 bases: TGCAGCGTTGATAGCGCGACTAGCGGGGGCTACAATGAGCAGTTCTTC.

The chain has TRBV5-1 and TRBJ2-1; weak D call: TRBD1 (6 bases). This CDR3 contains 15 residues. V lost 0 bases to trimming and J lost 6 bases, with 13 bases between them. Per germline, CDR1 SGHRS and CDR2 YFSETQ. In DNA, the CDR3 is TGCGCCAGCAGCTTGGGAGACAGGATTTTCAATGAGCAGTTCTTC. It yields the protein CASSLGDRIFNEQFF. The variable domain in full, with the rest retrieved from reference TRBV5-1 and TRBJ2-1, is KAGVTQTPRYLIKTRGQQVTLSCSPISGHRSVSWYQQTPGQGLQFLFEYFSETQRNKGNFPGRFSGRQFSNSRSEMNVSTLELGDSALYLCASSLGDRIFNEQFFGPGTRLTVL.

The chain couples TRBV14 to TRBJ2-5; unclear D gene. The germline V gene has CDR1 SGHDN and CDR2 FVKESK. There are 11 residues in the CDR3. Trimming removed 3 bases from V and 3 bases from J, with 2 bases in between. CDR3 sequence (DNA): TGTGCCAGCAGCCACGAAGAGACCCAGTACTTC. Translated, it gives CASSHEETQYF.

This clone ranks as medium-sized. The chain couples TRBV27 to TRBJ2-7; no definite D call. V dropped 2 bases and J dropped 7 bases, with 12 bases sitting between them. This CDR3 comprises 13 residues. CDR1 is MNHEY, CDR2 SMNVEV, per germline (reference sequence). The CDR3 spells CASSLSFLREQYF. CDR3 DNA: TGTGCCAGCAGTTTAAGTTTCCTGAGGGAGCAGTACTTC.

This clone has only a few counts. V usage is TRBV5-4 and J usage is TRBJ2-7, with a possible D match to TRBD1 (5 bases). The CDR3 extends over 15 amino acids. The V end was cut by 0 bases, the J end by 7 bases, with 17 bases between. CDR1 is SGHNT and CDR2 is YYREEE in the germline V gene (reference sequence). The CDR3: CASSLGGAHRSEQYF. CDR3 nucleotide sequence: TGTGCCAGCAGCTTGGGTGGGGCCCACCGATCGGAGCAGTACTTC.

CDR3 residues: CASSKTPPSSYEQYF. In nucleotides, the CDR3 is TGTGCCAGTAGCAAAACCCCCCCGAGCTCCTACGAGCAGTACTTC. The chain employs TRBV19 and TRBJ2-7; D not certain. V lost 6 bases, J lost 0 bases, and 15 bases lay in between. Looked up from germline, CDR1 is LNHDA and CDR2 is SQIVND (reference sequence). CDR3 length: 15 amino acids.

The CDR3 DNA is TGTGCCAGCAGTTTCGGTAGCAATCAGCCCCAGCATTTT. Translating it yields CASSFGSNQPQHF. This chain links TRBV28 with TRBJ1-5, with D unclear. The CDR3 consists of 13 residues. V shed 3 bases and J shed 0 bases, with 3 bases lying between them. Germline V lookup: CDR1 MDHEN, CDR2 SYDVKM. Drawing the rest from reference TRBV28 and TRBJ1-5, the complete variable domain is DVKVTQSSRYLVKRTGEKVFLECVQDMDHENMFWYRQDPGLGLRLIYFSYDVKMKEKGDIPEGYSVSREKKERFSLILESASTNQTSMYLCASSFGSNQPQHFGDGTRLSIL.